These 22 T cell receptor beta chains were sequenced from one sample in a study of tumor T cells in aggressive B-cell lymphoma. Using immunoSEQ multiplex PCR, the repertoire was profiled, and TCRdb retains in-frame clones only, with some absent. The table lists 9,500 to 13,000 clones, around 91% of them singletons. Sequences were obtained from tumor tissue. Every receptor here comes from an adult with diffuse large B cell lymphoma.

V is TRBV6-5 and J is TRBJ2-7; a possible D gene is TRBD1 (6 bases). The V gene's germline CDR1 is MNHEY and CDR2 SVGAGI. The CDR3 runs 13 residues. Trimming left V 6 bases short and J 3 bases short, with 12 bases between. The CDR3 loop is CASSSTDSYEQYF. CDR3 DNA sequence: TGTGCCAGCAGCTCGACGGACAGCTACGAGCAGTACTTC.

The chain links TRBV19 to TRBJ2-1; 12 bases agree with TRBD2. Germline V gene data show CDR1 as LNHDA and CDR2 as SQIVND (reference sequence). The CDR3 runs 15 residues. The V gene end was trimmed by 6 bases and the J gene end by 6 bases; junction bases not matched to a gene: 6. CDR3 coding DNA: TGTGCCAGTAGCCCTAGCGGGAGGGCAAGCAATGAGCAGTTCTTC. The encoded protein is CASSPSGRASNEQFF.

The chain combines TRBV6-1 with TRBJ2-5; 7 nucleotides align to TRBD1. This CDR3 is built from 14 residues. After removal of 7 bases from V and 2 bases from J, the junction contained 7 bases not matched to a gene. Germline CDR1 MNHNS, CDR2 SASEGT. DNA for the CDR3: TGTGCCAGCACCGAAGGGACAGCACAAGAGACCCAGTACTTC. The encoded protein is CASTEGTAQETQYF.

In its sample, this clone was seen once. This sequence joins TRBV7-9 and TRBJ2-1, with a tentative D call TRBD2 (5 bases). This CDR3 contains 14 residues. The V gene's germline CDR1 is SEHNR and CDR2 FQNEAQ (reference sequence). Deletions cut 4 bases from V and 8 bases from J, with 15 bases between. CDR3 in amino acids: CASSSEIARDEQFF. CDR3 nucleotide sequence: TGTGCCAGCAGCTCCGAAATAGCGAGGGATGAGCAGTTCTTC.

The chain is built from TRBV7-7 and TRBJ2-5, with 8 bases aligning to TRBD2. The closer fit of TRBJ2-7 to the DNA end suggests the J call may be wrong. The germline V gene has CDR1 SSHAT and CDR2 FNYEAQ (reference sequence). This CDR3 has 13 residues. The CDR3 DNA reads as TGTGCCAGCAGCTCCGGACTAGCCGACGAGCAGTACTTC. This gives the protein CASSSGLADEQYF.

The chain joins TRBV5-1 to TRBJ1-2; 7 nucleotides match TRBD1. Germline V gene lookup returns CDR1 SGHRS and CDR2 YFSETQ. Trimming took 4 bases from V and 5 from J; bases not matched to a gene: 5. The CDR3 sequence is 13 residues long. The CDR3: CASSMGQSYGYTF. In DNA form, the CDR3 reads TGCGCCAGCAGCATGGGACAGTCATATGGCTACACCTTC.

J is TRBJ1-2 and V is TRBV28; TRBD1 might be the D (6 bases). This CDR3 has 13 residues. The V end lost 7 bases, the J end lost 3 bases, and 12 bases lay between the germline ends. Germline values: CDR1 MDHEN, CDR2 SYDVKM. This chain's CDR3 is CASMDSKDYGYTF. CDR3 bases: TGTGCCAGCATGGACAGTAAGGACTATGGCTACACCTTC.

The rearrangement links TRBV6-1 to TRBJ2-2; perhaps TRBD2 as D (6 bases). Trimming cost V 2 bases and J 6 bases, with 19 bases left between them. Germline CDR1 MNHNS, CDR2 SASEGT. This CDR3 contains 17 residues. CDR3 protein: CASSELGLARAPGELFF. CDR3 nucleotide sequence: TGTGCCAGCAGTGAATTGGGCCTAGCGAGAGCCCCCGGGGAGCTGTTTTTT.

This clone was seen more than once but under ten times. V is TRBV6-5 and J is TRBJ2-7; 7 nucleotides align to TRBD2. This CDR3 comprises 15 residues. The V and J ends lost 0 bases and 6 bases, in that order; junction bases with no gene match: 8. Germline CDR1 and CDR2: MNHEY and SVGAGI. For the CDR3, the DNA is TGTGCCAGCAGTTACTCGGGGGGGAGGGTCTCCGAGCAGTACTTC. This gives the protein CASSYSGGRVSEQYF.

In DNA form, the CDR3 reads TGTGCCAGCAGCTTAGCCGCCGGCCTAGCGGCGAATGAGCAGTTCTTC. Its protein product is CASSLAAGLAANEQFF. This chain uses TRBV7-9 with TRBJ2-1; the match to TRBD2 covers 7 bases. The CDR3 runs to 16 residues. The V segment lost 0 bases and the J segment 7 bases; nucleotides outside the gene matches: 9. Germline V gives CDR1 SEHNR, CDR2 FQNEAQ (reference sequence).

The rearrangement links TRBV18 to TRBJ2-5; possibly TRBD1 for D (6 bases). The V gene's germline CDR1 is KGHSH and CDR2 LQKENI. There are 13 residues in the CDR3. V lost 4 bases, J lost 4 bases, and 10 bases lay in between. The CDR3 loop is CASSHQDRETQYF. The CDR3 bases are TGTGCCAGCTCACATCAGGACAGAGAGACCCAGTACTTC.

The chain is built from TRBV7-9 and TRBJ1-4; D gene ambiguous. The CDR3 covers 12 residues. V was pared by 3 bases and J by 5 bases, with 4 bases between. In germline, CDR1 is SEHNR, CDR2 FQNEAQ (reference sequence). As DNA, the CDR3 is TGTGCCAGCAGCTTTTCAAATGAAAAACTGTTTTTT. Translation gives CASSFSNEKLFF.

The chain joins TRBV18 to TRBJ2-7; TRBD2 might be the D (6 bases). The CDR3 runs 17 residues. Per the germline V gene, CDR1 is KGHSH and CDR2 is LQKENI. V was cut by 1 base and J by 3 bases, with 19 bases left in between. CDR3 residues: CASSPLHGTHSNYEQYF. The CDR3 DNA follows: TGTGCCAGCTCACCACTCCACGGGACTCACTCAAACTACGAGCAGTACTTC.

The chain links TRBV2 to TRBJ2-3; D might be TRBD2 (5 bases). CDR1 and CDR2 (germline): SNHLY, FYNNEI. The CDR3 is made up of 15 amino acids. V dropped 3 bases and J dropped 0 bases, with 10 bases sitting between them. CDR3 DNA sequence: TGTGCCAGCAGTGATAGTTGGACTAGCACAGATACGCAGTATTTT. Encoded protein: CASSDSWTSTDTQYF.

This clone occurred a few times. The CDR3 region is CASSLQGGKYEQYF. The CDR3 nucleotides are TGCGCCAGCAGTTTACAGGGGGGAAAGTACGAGCAGTACTTC. The chain carries TRBV10-2 and TRBJ2-7, with 8 bases lining up with TRBD1. Germline V gene sequence: CDR1 WSHSY, CDR2 SAAADI. V was pared by 5 bases and J by 4 bases, with 7 bases of the junction left unmatched. The CDR3 totals 14 residues.

This chain links TRBV9 with TRBJ2-3; D may be TRBD2 (5 bases). The CDR3 extends over 14 amino acids. The germline V gene encodes CDR1 SGDLS and CDR2 YYNGEE. The V end lost 5 bases, the J end lost 2 bases, and 12 bases lay between the germline ends. The CDR3 protein is CASRYGVDTDTQYF. As DNA, the CDR3 is TGTGCCAGCAGGTACGGGGTAGACACAGATACGCAGTATTTT.

The chain employs TRBV7-2 and TRBJ2-3; 7 nucleotides align to TRBD2. The CDR3 covers 14 residues. Germline CDR1 and CDR2: SGHTA and FQGNSA. V lost 4 bases and J lost 5; bases outside the gene matches: 6. CDR3 bases: TGTGCCAGCAGCTCAACCGGGAGGCAAGATACGCAGTATTTT. Encoded protein: CASSSTGRQDTQYF.

The chain links TRBV19 to TRBJ2-3; 7 bases are a match to TRBD1. The trim removed 5 bases at V and 3 bases at J, leaving 11 bases unmatched. This CDR3 has 16 amino acids. Germline CDR1 and CDR2: LNHDA and SQIVND (reference sequence). For the CDR3, the DNA is TGTGCCAGTAGTCACAGGGGCTTGAGTGGGACAGATACGCAGTATTTT. Translating gives CASSHRGLSGTDTQYF.

This clone was counted a single time. The J gene is TRBJ2-7, the V gene TRBV6-1; TRBD1 agrees at 8 bases. This CDR3 spans 14 amino acids. V was pared by 1 base and J by 3 bases, with 2 bases of the junction left unmatched. Per germline, CDR1 MNHNS and CDR2 SASEGT. The CDR3 region is CASSEGQGIYEQYF. CDR3 nucleotides: TGTGCCAGCAGTGAAGGACAGGGGATCTACGAGCAGTACTTC.

This clone was seen a few times. The chain recombines TRBV27 with TRBJ1-1, with TRBD1 matching over 7 bases. The CDR3 is 16 residues long. With 5 bases clipped from V and 3 bases from J, the junction kept 12 bases outside the gene matches. In germline, CDR1 is MNHEY, CDR2 SMNVEV (reference sequence). The CDR3 here is CASSPTRTGMDTEAFF. The CDR3, as DNA: TGTGCCAGCAGTCCCACCCGGACAGGAATGGACACTGAAGCTTTCTTT.

The chain couples TRBV4-1 to TRBJ2-1, with 11 bases identical to TRBD2. From germline, CDR1 is MGHRA and CDR2 YSYEKL. With 4 bases clipped from V and 7 bases from J, the junction kept 6 bases outside the gene matches. The CDR3 spans 15 residues. CDR3 region: CASSRLAGGRNEQFF. The CDR3 DNA is TGCGCCAGCAGCCGATTAGCGGGAGGGCGGAATGAGCAGTTCTTC.

The CDR3 DNA sequence: TGTGCCAGCAGCTCCTCCCCGGGACAGATTAAAGAGACCCAGTACTTC. Translating gives CASSSSPGQIKETQYF. This sequence joins TRBV28 and TRBJ2-5; TRBD1 matches at 7 bases. The CDR3 loop spans 16 amino acids. After removal of 6 bases from V and 3 bases from J, the junction contained 13 bases not matched to a gene. Per germline, CDR1 MDHEN and CDR2 SYDVKM.